A selection of T cell receptor beta chains follows, all from one sample in a study of T cells in localized non-small cell lung cancer. Libraries were prepared by immunoSEQ multiplex PCR; TCRdb keeps only in-frame clonotypes and omits some of them. Of approximately 30,000 clones listed, just under 80% are singletons. Sequenced material: peripheral blood, taken before any cancer treatment. These receptors were obtained from a male donor older than 55 with stage II squamous cell lung carcinoma. CDR3s include the opening cysteine and the closing phenylalanine or tryptophan. The D gene is left open where the match is weak. Expanded clones are given a class, and other clones once, few, many or no size at all.

CDR3aa,CDR3nt,j_gene,v_gene,abundance,d_gene
CASSLDPGVSGNTIYF,TGCGCCAGCAGCTTGGACCCGGGGGTTTCGGGAAACACCATATATTTT,TRBJ1-3,TRBV5-1,NA,NA
CASSLGRGGQETQYF,TGCGCCAGCAGCTTGGGGCGGGGGGGCCAAGAGACCCAGTACTTC,TRBJ2-5,TRBV5-1,NA,TRBD2
CSVSGYSYEQYF,TGCAGCGTCAGTGGCTACTCCTACGAGCAGTACTTC,TRBJ2-7,TRBV29-1,NA,NA
CASSLEAPTDTEAFF,TGCGCCAGCAGCTTGGAAGCCCCTACGGACACTGAAGCTTTCTTT,TRBJ1-1,TRBV5-1,NA,NA
CASSLAKEGRGYTF,TGTGCCAGCAGCTTAGCCAAGGAAGGGCGAGGCTACACCTTC,TRBJ1-2,TRBV7-8,few,NA
CASGLGTSPRDGNQPQHF,TGTGCTAGTGGTTTGGGAACCTCTCCTCGGGACGGTAATCAGCCCCAGCATTTT,TRBJ1-5,TRBV12-5,NA,NA
CASRPQGPGNTIYF,TGTGCCAGCAGACCGCAGGGTCCGGGAAACACCATATATTTT,TRBJ1-3,TRBV2,NA,NA
CASSLQGEGTEAFF,TGTGCCAGCAGCTTACAGGGGGAGGGTACTGAAGCTTTCTTT,TRBJ1-1,TRBV7-3,NA,TRBD1
CASSIAGLAANTGELFF,TGTGCCAGTAGTATAGCGGGTCTAGCGGCGAACACCGGGGAGCTGTTTTTT,TRBJ2-2,TRBV19,NA,TRBD2
CASSYTTGTSPKAAKNIQYF,TGTGCCAGCAGTTACACTACCGGGACTAGCCCGAAGGCAGCCAAAAACATTCAGTACTTC,TRBJ2-4,TRBV27,NA,TRBD2
CASSQEGDSGRAYEQYF,TGTGCCAGCAGCCAAGAGGGAGATAGCGGGAGGGCCTACGAGCAGTACTTC,TRBJ2-7,TRBV4-2,NA,TRBD2
CSVAVLMSYGYTF,TGCAGCGTTGCCGTATTAATGAGCTATGGCTACACCTTC,TRBJ1-2,TRBV29-1,once,NA
CASSLRTSSGELFF,TGTGCCAGCAGCTTAAGGACTAGTAGCGGGGAGCTGTTTTTT,TRBJ2-2,TRBV11-3,few,TRBD2
CASSFETGSNTGELFF,TGTGCCAGCAGCTTCGAGACAGGGTCGAACACCGGGGAGCTGTTTTTT,TRBJ2-2,TRBV5-8,NA,TRBD1
CSVEARDGKNIQYF,TGCAGCGTTGAGGCCAGGGATGGTAAAAACATTCAGTACTTC,TRBJ2-4,TRBV29-1,NA,NA
CASSSGTGFAEQYF,TGTGCCAGCAGCTCTGGGACAGGGTTTGCCGAGCAGTACTTC,TRBJ2-7,TRBV7-2,few,TRBD1
CASSLGTRTGELFF,TGTGCCAGCAGCTTAGGGACCCGTACCGGGGAGCTGTTTTTT,TRBJ2-2,TRBV11-3,NA,NA
CASSSYGIYEQYF,TGTGCCAGCAGTTCGTACGGGATCTACGAGCAGTACTTC,TRBJ2-7,TRBV28,once,NA
CASSEGDRGEKLFF,TGTGCCAGCAGTGAAGGGGACAGGGGTGAAAAACTGTTTTTT,TRBJ1-4,TRBV6-1,NA,TRBD1
CSVEGGGGKLFF,TGCAGCGTTGAGGGAGGGGGCGGAAAACTGTTTTTT,TRBJ1-4,TRBV29-1,NA,TRBD1
CASSRRTSGTSTDTQYF,TGTGCCAGCAGCAGGAGGACTAGCGGTACTAGCACAGATACGCAGTATTTT,TRBJ2-3,TRBV11-3,NA,TRBD2
CASSPSRLNEQFF,TGTGCCAGCAGCCCTTCTCGTCTCAATGAGCAGTTCTTC,TRBJ2-1,TRBV7-9,once,NA
CASSSADTQYF,TGTGCCAGCAGCTCGGCCGATACGCAGTATTTT,TRBJ2-3,TRBV5-4,NA,NA